The clone carrying this TCR beta chain was seen only a few times. Antigen specificity is unknown. The data originate from a study of T cells after yellow fever vaccination. Study-level findings and limits: A small share of clonotypes appeared in both CD4 and CD8 compartments.

The 5'RACE template-switching step produced TCR cDNA and added a universal primer site and UMIs. TCRdb re-called the 5' RACE reads through MiXCR, storing one row per CDR3 protein. The sample lists roughly 520,000 distinct CDR3 sequences, 20% to 25% occurring once. Sequencing used PBMCs, obtained approximately 20 days after the first yellow fever vaccination. This clonotype originated in a man between 18 and 35 years old who received the YFV17D yellow fever vaccine.

CDR3: CASSQPDRVYNSPLHF. The CDR3 DNA reads as TGCGCCAGCAGCCAGCCTGACAGGGTTTATAATTCACCCCTCCACTTT. The chain employs TRBV4-1 and TRBJ1-6, with 7 positions matching TRBD1. Unmatched junction bases numbered 6, after V lost 3 bases and J lost 4 bases. The germline gives CDR1 MGHRA, CDR2 YSYEKL. This CDR3 has 16 residues.